The 9 T cell receptor beta chains below were found in one sample sequenced in a study of cytomegalovirus exposure and HLA in healthy donors. In the PCR, 60 Vbeta and 13 Jbeta primers were used. Sequenced by immunoSEQ multiplex PCR; TCRdb stores in-frame clones only, minus some. Here the sample spans some 160,000 clones, about 84% being singletons. Sequencing was done on a sample of PBMCs. All receptors derive from a man in his fifties or sixties in good health and CMV-seropositive.

The chain is built from TRBV19 and TRBJ1-5, with TRBD1 matching over 7 bases. The CDR3 length is 14 residues. With V trimmed by 3 bases and J by 4 bases, 3 bases remained unmatched. Germline V gene data show CDR1 as LNHDA and CDR2 as SQIVND (reference sequence). The CDR3 sequence: CASSMTGRNQPQHF. CDR3 bases: TGTGCCAGTAGTATGACAGGGAGGAATCAGCCCCAGCATTTT.

This chain uses TRBV9 with TRBJ2-1; the match to TRBD1 covers 7 bases. The J segment lost 7 bases and the V segment lost 0 bases, leaving 7 bases of the junction unmatched. Germline values: CDR1 SGDLS, CDR2 YYNGEE. The CDR3 contains 15 residues. CDR3 nucleotides: TGTGCCAGCAGCGTAGAGAGGGGGCGCATGAATGAGCAGTTCTTC. Translation: CASSVERGRMNEQFF.

V gene TRBV20-1 combines with J gene TRBJ1-1; D is possibly TRBD1 (6 bases). The length of the CDR3 is 11 residues. The V end lost 5 bases, the J end lost 10 bases, and 14 bases lay between the germline ends. Looked up from germline, CDR1 is DFQATT and CDR2 is SNEGSKA (reference sequence). CDR3 amino acids: CSAQRSQGAFF. DNA of the CDR3: TGCAGTGCTCAGAGGTCACAGGGAGCTTTCTTT.

The V call is TRBV2, the J call TRBJ1-3; D gene uncertain. CDR3 length equals 15 residues. V lost 1 base, J lost 2 bases, and 9 bases lay in between. Germline V CDR1 and CDR2: SNHLY, FYNNEI. Here the CDR3 DNA reads TGTGCCAGCAGTGAAGGCGGTTTCCCTGGAAACACCATATATTTT. Encoded protein: CASSEGGFPGNTIYF.

This chain links TRBV5-1 with TRBJ1-1; D unclear. Trimming shortened V by 0 bases and J by 0 bases, and 9 bases separated the two germline ends. CDR3 length equals 15 residues. Per the germline V gene, CDR1 is SGHRS and CDR2 is YFSETQ. CDR3 sequence reads: CASSLDGVMNTEAFF. CDR3 coding DNA: TGCGCCAGCAGCTTGGACGGGGTCATGAACACTGAAGCTTTCTTT. Using reference TRBV5-1 and TRBJ1-1 for the parts outside the CDR3, the full variable domain is KAGVTQTPRYLIKTRGQQVTLSCSPISGHRSVSWYQQTPGQGLQFLFEYFSETQRNKGNFPGRFSGRQFSNSRSEMNVSTLELGDSALYLCASSLDGVMNTEAFFGQGTRLTVV.

The chain uses TRBV15 and TRBJ2-2; 8 bases are shared with TRBD1. V shed 4 bases and J 5 bases; nucleotides not matched to a gene: 3. Germline CDR1 and CDR2: LNHNV and YYDKDF (reference sequence). This CDR3 is 14 amino acids long. The CDR3 nucleotides are TGTGCCACCAGCAAGGACAGGGAGACCGGGGAGCTGTTTTTT. It translates to CATSKDRETGELFF.

The chain combines TRBV18 with TRBJ2-5; the D is unclear. This CDR3 is 13 amino acids long. V lost 2 bases and J lost 5, with 9 bases in between. Germline V lookup: CDR1 KGHSH, CDR2 LQKENI. The chain's CDR3 is CASSPTELETQYF. Written as DNA, the CDR3 is TGTGCCAGCTCACCAACTGAACTTGAGACCCAGTACTTC.

This clone showed up just a few times. V and J are TRBV7-3 and TRBJ2-5; 7 bases match TRBD2. In germline, CDR1 is SGHTA, CDR2 FQGTGA. There are 14 residues in the CDR3. J lost 4 bases, V lost 5 bases, and 7 bases had no gene match. Written as DNA, the CDR3 is TGTGCCAGCAGCGCCGGGGTAGCGGGAGAGACCCAGTACTTC. The encoded protein is CASSAGVAGETQYF.

This clone has only a few counts. The chain links TRBV7-9 to TRBJ1-6; the D is unclear. Germline CDR1 reads SEHNR; CDR2 reads FQNEAQ (reference sequence). V dropped 0 bases and J dropped 10 bases, with 10 bases sitting between them. This CDR3 spans 14 amino acids. The CDR3 region is CASSLATGGSPLHF. The CDR3 region has the DNA TGTGCCAGCAGCTTAGCGACGGGAGGGTCACCCCTCCACTTT. Drawing the rest from reference TRBV7-9 and TRBJ1-6, the complete variable domain is DTGVSQNPRHKITKRGQNVTFRCDPISEHNRLYWYRQTLGQGPEFLTYFQNEAQLEKSRLLSDRFSAERPKGSFSTLEIQRTEQGDSAMYLCASSLATGGSPLHFGNGTRLTVT.